This T cell receptor beta chain appears in the sequencing data of a study of blood T cells in healthy people across ages. Overall study context: Using template switching, researchers captured about one barcoded beta molecule for each two T cells. Study-wide results and caveats: Diversity of TCR beta per million T cells declined in a roughly linear way with age.

Together with a sample-barcoded 5' primer, a J-beta primer mix was included in a second PCR lasting about 6 to 12 cycles. TCRdb fed the 5' RACE reads into MiXCR, producing one record per CDR3 protein. The top ten clones hold under 20% of a sample with 650,000 to 800,000 distinct CDR3 sequences, approximately 44% of them seen once. V was clipped by 0 bases and J by 4 bases; unmatched bases: 4. The CDR3 has 17 residues. The germline V gene has CDR1 SGHTA and CDR2 FQGNSA. As to this clonotype: Its antigen is unknown.

This chain links TRBV7-2 with TRBJ2-6, with TRBD1 matching 9 bases. The specimen was blood. This clonotype originated in a man between 60 and 75 years old in good health. CDR3: CASSLAGTGNGANVLTF. CDR3 coding DNA: TGTGCCAGCAGCTTAGCCGGGACAGGGAACGGGGCCAACGTCCTGACTTTC.